The 2 T cell receptor beta chains given below trace back to one sample, sequenced in a study of blood T cell repertoires in COVID-19. The table came from immunoSEQ multiplex PCR; TCRdb's copy has only in-frame clones and leaves some out. The sample lists about 180,000 clones, about 85% seen once, with roughly 5.4% in the top ten. The sequenced sample was peripheral blood. The receptors come from a woman between 45 and 65 years old with COVID-19, enrolled during active disease.

The V and J genes are TRBV27 and TRBJ2-5, with 8 bases fitting TRBD1. Germline CDR1 MNHEY, CDR2 SMNVEV (reference sequence). The CDR3 covers 16 residues. Trimming removed 5 bases from V and 4 bases from J; junction bases left unmatched: 12. CDR3 in amino acids: CASSPTPTGAGETQYF. In DNA form, the CDR3 reads TGTGCCAGCAGTCCCACCCCGACAGGGGCGGGAGAGACCCAGTACTTC.

The rearrangement joins TRBV19 to TRBJ1-3; 8 nucleotides match TRBD1. CDR1 and CDR2 (germline): LNHDA, SQIVND (reference sequence). J was trimmed by 0 bases and V by 9 bases; bases with no gene match: 4. The CDR3 has 14 residues. The CDR3 DNA reads as TGTGCCAGCGGGGGACAGGACTCTGGAAACACCATATATTTT. Its translation is CASGGQDSGNTIYF.